The clone carrying this TCR beta chain was detected a few times. Before vaccination, two weeks after the third vaccination, and at progression, PBMC were collected. CDR3 size: 14 residues. Germline V gene data show CDR1 as LNHNV and CDR2 as YYDKDF (reference sequence). Trimming took 6 bases from V and 2 from J, leaving 12 bases between them. The data derive from a study of glioma-infiltrating T cells after dendritic cell vaccination. Study context: At biweekly intervals, patients got three intradermal dendritic cell vaccine injections.

Repertoires were generated with immunoSEQ multiplex PCR, while TCRdb's copy carries only in-frame clones and drops some. The sample contains 93,000 or so clones, 75% to 85% of which appear only once. This chain uses TRBV15 with TRBJ2-3; maybe TRBD2 (5 bases). This receptor was obtained from a human donor with glioblastoma. The sequenced sample was blood, obtained before dendritic cell vaccination. In DNA, the CDR3 is TGTGCCACCAGGGCGGGCCTAGACACAGATACGCAGTATTTT. Protein sequence: CATRAGLDTDTQYF.